This T cell receptor beta chain was retrieved from a study of OX40 agonist ivuxolimab in advanced cancers. Looking at the study overall: The costimulatory receptor OX40 (CD134) was targeted by ivuxolimab, a fully human IgG2 agonistic monoclonal antibody. Intravenous ivuxolimab was administered to patients every 2 weeks at six dose levels: 0.01, 0.1, 0.3, 1.5, 3 and 10 mg/kg. Of the approximately 50 dose-escalation patients, hepatocellular carcinoma was present in about 19, melanoma in around 15, renal cell carcinoma in 9 and head and neck cancer in 9. A male proportion of 82.7% and a mean age of around 60 years, ranging from about 23 to 90, were recorded for the dose-escalation cohort. Prior anti-PD-1, anti-PD-L1 or anti-CTLA-4 therapy was permitted, and checkpoint inhibitors had been received by about 36% of dose-escalation patients. Partial responses occurred in three dose-escalation patients, of whom one had hepatocellular carcinoma and two had cutaneous melanoma. The point of sequencing TCRbeta in the periphery was to test whether ivuxolimab changed TCR sequence diversity and drove clonal T-cell expansion. The monotherapy dose-escalation portion (N ≈ 57 patients) of the phase I ivuxolimab trial is reported in the paper. The full study reports these points: Antigen specificity was not determined for the clonally expanded peripheral T cells. In the 0.1-3.0 mg/kg groups, partial responders had among the lowest normalized peripheral clonal expansion, particularly in CD8+ T cells. On average, CD8+ T cells showed more expanded clones than CD4+ T cells after ivuxolimab. At doses of 0.1 to 3.0 mg/kg, clonal expansion of both CD4+ and CD8+ blood T cells was observed from baseline to week 6. Low levels of normalized T-cell clonal expansion were also shown by some nonresponding patients.

This clone was seen only a few times. Its antigen is still unknown. Base qualities are not recorded, but no much larger clone differs from it by a single base. Genomic DNA was extracted from sorted cells for sequencing of the TCRbeta CDR3 region. The immunoSEQ Assay was used for sequencing of TCRbeta CDR3 regions. Here the immuneACCESS table is served through TCRdb, limited to in-frame sequences with V and J called. Missing clones are a known gap in these copies; in checked studies unresolved V genes cover under half, and the rest lacks a known reason. This sample has some 58,000 clones in its table, and roughly nine tenths of those were observed once. The ten largest account for around 0.8% of the sample. Trimming takes 10 bases off V and 5 bases off J; junction bases not matched to a gene: 10. The CDR3 spans 13 residues, from the cysteine through the phenylalanine. Just the 39-base CDR3 DNA is kept, in frame starting at base 1. From a lookup of the germline V gene, CDR1 and CDR2 are MNHNS and SASEGT.

Patients with a history of autoimmune disease or receiving systemic immunosuppression were excluded from the trial. Peripheral blood for TCR sequencing was drawn from every dose cohort at baseline, at cycle 4 day 1 and at cycle 7 day 1. The samples were taken from a phase I, first-in-human, multicenter, open-label dose-escalation trial of ivuxolimab. Adults with locally advanced or metastatic melanoma, renal cell, hepatocellular, or head and neck squamous cell carcinoma were enrolled in the trial. Before TCR sequencing, CD4+ and CD8+ T cells were separately sorted from peripheral blood. The sequenced sample was CD4+ or CD8+ T cells sorted from blood, obtained in a trial of the OX40 agonist ivuxolimab. The sequence is built from TRBV6-1 and TRBJ2-5; TRBD1 fits 7 bases in the junction. This clonotype was sampled from an adult with an advanced solid tumor such as melanoma, head and neck, liver or kidney cancer. The DNA is as follows: TGTGCCACCCGGACAGGTCTCGGGGAGACCCAGTACTTC. The encoded protein is CATRTGLGETQYF.